This T cell receptor beta chain came from a study of blood T cell repertoires in COVID-19. The overall study: PBMCs, B-cell-depleted T cells, or T cells provided the cDNA or gDNA that made up the material.

This table comes from immunoSEQ multiplex PCR, and its TCRdb copy is limited to in-frame clones, with some not included. Of around 240,000 clones listed, roughly nine tenths are singletons. The CDR3 is made up of 12 amino acids. V lost 5 bases, J lost 7 bases, and 11 bases lay in between. Recruits, aged roughly 18 to 89 years, lived in 20 to 30 US areas. This clonotype was obtained from a human donor in a cohort exposed to, infected with or recovered from COVID-19 (not recorded which). The donor label of this sample is uncertain. V and J are TRBV12-3 or TRBV12-4 and TRBJ1-2; D is perhaps TRBD1 (5 bases). Sequenced sample: PBMCs or T cells enriched from blood (not recorded which). CDR3 DNA: TGTGCCAGCAGTCCTTCAGGGTTTGGCTACACCTTC. Its translation: CASSPSGFGYTF.